This T cell receptor (beta chain) comes out of a study of blood T cell repertoires in COVID-19. On the study more broadly: PBMCs, B-cell-depleted T cells, or T cells provided the cDNA or gDNA that made up the material.

The protocol was immunoSEQ multiplex PCR, while the TCRdb copy is restricted to in-frame clones and leaves out a portion. The sample holds about 200,000 clones, 82% seen once. This clone was counted only a few times. One Seattle source followed patients from active infection through their disease course. Sequencing used peripheral blood. The sequence was obtained from a woman older than 75 with COVID-19, enrolled during active disease.

This chain's CDR3 is CASSGTGNWGSPLHF. CDR3 DNA: TGTGCCAGCAGTGGGACAGGGAATTGGGGTTCACCCCTCCACTTT. J is TRBJ1-6 and V is TRBV25-1, with 8 bases that match TRBD1. The CDR3 runs to 15 residues. Germline assignment: CDR1 MGHDK and CDR2 SYGVNS. V lost 4 bases to trimming and J lost 9 bases; unmatched junction nucleotides: 8.